This T cell receptor (beta chain) was captured by sequencing in a study of T cells expressing NK-cell markers (TCRdb year 2020). About the investigation overall: Three sorted T-cell subsets (CD3+CD56+NKG2C+, CD3+CD56+NKG2C- and CD3+CD56-NKG2C+) from seven to nine donors had their TCR beta-chain repertoires profiled. Among the eight sequenced donors, seven were HCMV-seropositive and one was HCMV-seronegative. Sequencing of the libraries produced 2 x 150 bp reads on Illumina HiSeq 2000/2500, MiSeq or NextSeq. All eight donors whose samples were sequenced were randomly selected healthy volunteers, three of them men and five women.

Reads for this sample came from an Illumina HiSeq 2000. TCR beta cDNA libraries were made by 5'RACE template switching that added a universal primer site and unique molecular identifiers. Synthesis of cDNA was primed from the TCR beta constant segment and was followed by two consecutive PCR amplification steps. As for how the authors treated the data: Reads were demultiplexed and grouped by UMI with MIGEC, and clonotypes were assembled and quantified with MiTCR. To remove erroneous sequences, TCR cDNA sequences were retained only when supported by two or more reads. Downstream repertoire analysis used the tcR package, and clonotypes were matched across fractions by CDR3 nucleotide sequence plus V segment. VDJmatch was used to annotate antigen specificity against VDJdb, with one amino acid substitution in CDR3 allowed. TCRdb reprocessed the raw reads; every CDR3 protein sequence is a single record, and DNA is not supplied. The V and J calls were not made by the authors but by TCRdb's processing. Per the sample table, the count is some 600,000 distinct CDR3 sequences. Roughly 3.6% of the sample lies in the top ten.

What the study reported, not specific to this receptor: It remained unclear whether the expanded NKG2C-expressing T cell clones were specific for HCMV antigens. In several donors, the dominant CD3+CD56+NKG2C+ clonotypes were found to rank among the top 10 CD8+ clonotypes and to make up roughly 1.0-8% of CD8+ T cells. Those dominant clonotypes were again the most abundant among CD3+CD56-NKG2C+ cells in a few donors, at roughly 25-65%.

Of note for this clonotype: There is no known antigen for this receptor.

A commercial ELISA kit detecting HCMV-specific IgG in serum was used to determine HCMV serostatus. Ficoll density gradient centrifugation was used to isolate peripheral blood mononuclear cells from blood. The germline V gene yields MNHNS for CDR1 and SASEGT for CDR2. The CDR3 measures 14 amino acids from cysteine to phenylalanine. No DNA sequence was recorded. The sequence links TRBV6-1 to TRBJ1-1; TCRdb returns TRBD1, unconfirmable since there is no DNA. The receptor comes from a man aged 18 to 30 in good health. Donor details come from another sample of the same person, matched by shared clones. Sequencing was done on a sample of blood T cells: a sorted CD56 or NKG2C T cell subset, CD4+ or CD8+ T cells, or bulk PBMC T cells (not recorded which). The CDR3 reads as follows: CASTPDGLNTEAFF.